Presented here are 30 T cell receptor beta chains from one specimen sequenced in a study of blood T cells in healthy people across ages. Through a sample-barcoded 5' primer and a J-beta primer mix, a second PCR was run for about 7 to 12 cycles. TCRdb called the 5' RACE reads again in MiXCR, with one record for every CDR3 protein. The sample lists around 1.5 million distinct CDR3 sequences; 40% to 50% were seen once. Sequencing was performed on blood. The receptors originated from a woman aged 18-29 years in good health.

The sample holds a few counts of this clonotype. The J gene is TRBJ2-5, the V gene TRBV7-2; 7 bases are a match to TRBD2. The J segment lost 4 bases and the V segment lost 5 bases, leaving 7 bases of the junction unmatched. The CDR3 spans 14 residues. Germline CDR1 SGHTA, CDR2 FQGNSA. CDR3 in DNA: TGTGCCAGCAGCAAAACGGGAGGACTAGAGACCCAGTACTTC. It yields the protein CASSKTGGLETQYF.

In regard to this clonotype: One end of the junction fails to match germline, which may point to a read error. The rearrangement links TRBV20-1 to TRBJ2-1, with 9 bases aligning to TRBD2. From germline, CDR1 is DFQATT and CDR2 SNEGSKA (reference sequence). The CDR3 is made up of 15 amino acids. The CDR3 region has the DNA TGCAGTGCTGAGCAATCGCGGGGGGGCCGGAATGGGCAGTTCTTC. Residues: CSAEQSRGGRNGQFF.

The chain uses TRBV4-1 and TRBJ2-3, with a tentative D call TRBD1 (6 bases). The germline V gene encodes CDR1 MGHRA and CDR2 YSYEKL. This CDR3 has 19 amino acids. V lost 0 bases, J lost 0 bases, and 19 bases lay in between. CDR3 region: CASSQDFGKDRTSTDTQYF. In DNA form, the CDR3 reads TGCGCCAGCAGCCAAGATTTCGGGAAGGACAGAACTAGCACAGATACGCAGTATTTT.

This clonotype was seen a few times. This chain joins TRBV6-1 and TRBJ2-5; no firm D call. V lost 1 base and J 13 bases, leaving 7 bases between the germline ends. Germline-derived CDR1 and CDR2 are MNHNS and SASEGT. The CDR3 runs 10 residues. This chain's CDR3 is CASSEGLPYF. The CDR3 nucleotides read TGTGCCAGCAGTGAAGGACTCCCGTACTTC.

This chain uses TRBV24-1 with TRBJ2-1; D gene uncertain. V was cut by 8 bases and J by 5 bases, with 15 bases left in between. Per the germline V gene, CDR1 is KGHDR and CDR2 is SFDVKD. The CDR3 is made up of 14 amino acids. In DNA form, the CDR3 reads TGTGCCACCACCTGGTCCCCGACTGACAATGAGCAGTTCTTC. Encoded protein: CATTWSPTDNEQFF.

This clonotype was seen more than once but under ten times. The chain uses TRBV6-5 and TRBJ2-1; 8 nucleotides line up with TRBD2. The CDR3 contains 16 residues. CDR1 MNHEY and CDR2 SVGAGI come from the germline V gene. V trimming: 6 bases; J trimming: 3 bases; junction bases outside the gene matches: 10. The CDR3, as DNA: TGTGCCAGCAGCGGAGAGGCAGCGGGGGTCTACAATGAGCAGTTCTTC. The encoded protein is CASSGEAAGVYNEQFF.

As concerns this clonotype: At one end, the junction sequence differs from germline, possibly due to a read error. The chain couples TRBV27 to TRBJ2-7; 11 bases are shared with TRBD1. CDR1 MNHEY and CDR2 SMNVEV come from the germline V gene (reference sequence). The CDR3 extends over 13 amino acids. In DNA form, the CDR3 reads TGTGCCACCAGTGGACAGGGGGCGTACGAGCAGTACTTC. Its protein is CATSGQGAYEQYF.

The chain is built from TRBV7-9 and TRBJ2-3; tentative D call: TRBD2 (6 bases). CDR3 size: 17 residues. The V and J ends lost 4 bases and 2 bases respectively, with 19 bases between them. Per the germline V gene, CDR1 is SEHNR and CDR2 is FQNEAQ (reference sequence). CDR3 amino acids: CASSSTSGRTNTDTQYF. CDR3 coding DNA: TGTGCCAGCAGCTCGACTTCGGGGAGGACTAACACAGATACGCAGTATTTT.

The chain combines TRBV27 with TRBJ2-5, with 9 bases that match TRBD1. This CDR3 is built from 15 residues. The V segment lost 8 bases and the J segment 3 bases; nucleotides outside the gene matches: 10. CDR1 MNHEY and CDR2 SMNVEV come from the germline V gene (reference sequence). CDR3 protein: CASSFNRGLEETQYF. The CDR3 DNA is TGTGCCAGCTCCTTCAACAGGGGGCTGGAAGAGACCCAGTACTTC.

This clonotype was counted only a few times. This rearrangement joins TRBV7-9 to TRBJ2-7; D may be TRBD1 (5 bases). In germline, CDR1 is SEHNR, CDR2 FQNEAQ (reference sequence). The CDR3 contains 13 residues. V lost 5 bases, J lost 2 bases, and 10 bases lay in between. The CDR3 DNA reads TGTGCCAGCAGCCCCAGGGAAGCCTACGAGCAGTACTTC. Encoded protein: CASSPREAYEQYF.

This clonotype was seen a handful of times. Germline and junction disagree at one end, which may indicate a read error. The genes are TRBV6-5 and TRBJ1-4; D call uncertain. The germline V gene has CDR1 MNHEY and CDR2 SVGAGI. The CDR3 extends over 16 amino acids. The CDR3 sequence is CTSSFATGTTNEKLFF. As DNA, the CDR3 is TGTACCAGCAGTTTCGCTACCGGGACAACTAATGAAAAACTGTTTTTT.

The chain carries TRBV6-5 and TRBJ2-3; 7 bases are a match to TRBD1. This CDR3 comprises 16 residues. Germline values: CDR1 MNHEY, CDR2 SVGAGI. V was pared by 0 bases and J by 0 bases, with 3 bases of the junction left unmatched. The CDR3 region is CASSYSWDSSTDTQYF. In DNA, the CDR3 is TGTGCCAGCAGTTACTCATGGGACAGTAGCACAGATACGCAGTATTTT.

This clonotype was detected many times. The chain links TRBV4-1 to TRBJ2-5; D might be TRBD2 (6 bases). The CDR3 is 17 residues long. Between the trimmed V and J ends, which lost 1 base and 11 bases, there was a span of 26 bases. CDR1 is MGHRA and CDR2 is YSYEKL in the germline V gene. CDR3 sequence: CASSQVPHSVGGREQYF. The CDR3 DNA reads TGCGCCAGCAGCCAAGTTCCTCACAGTGTGGGGGGTCGGGAGCAGTACTTC.

This clonotype has a count of ten or more. A read error is possible here, since a much larger clone lies one base away. The chain carries TRBV27 and TRBJ2-1; 7 nucleotides align to TRBD2. The J call may be wrong; the DNA end is better matched by TRBJ2-7. This CDR3 comprises 17 residues. CDR1 is MNHEY and CDR2 is SMNVEV in the germline V gene (reference sequence). The CDR3 nucleotides are TGTGCCAGCAGTTTCCTCACGCGGGACTACTCCTACAATGAGCAGTACTTC. Its protein is CASSFLTRDYSYNEQYF.

This clonotype was detected only a few times. The V call is TRBV27, the J call TRBJ1-2, with D perhaps TRBD1 (5 bases). This CDR3 region has 15 residues. CDR1 is MNHEY and CDR2 is SMNVEV in the germline V gene (reference sequence). V dropped 2 bases and J dropped 10 bases, with 20 bases sitting between them. The CDR3 loop is CASSLMMGTGSFYTF. DNA for the CDR3: TGTGCCAGCAGTTTAATGATGGGGACGGGGAGCTTCTACACCTTC.

This clonotype has just a few counts. V and J are TRBV7-8 and TRBJ2-5; 10 bases align to TRBD2. The J call may be wrong; the DNA end is better matched by TRBJ2-7. Germline values: CDR1 SGHVS, CDR2 FQNEAQ. This CDR3 comprises 17 residues. The CDR3: CASSLGATSGRTYEQYF. CDR3 DNA: TGTGCCAGCAGCTTAGGAGCGACTAGCGGGCGCACCTACGAGCAGTACTTC.

This clonotype was counted only a few times. The V gene is TRBV7-8, the J gene TRBJ1-6, with TRBD1 matching 8 bases. The J segment lost 9 bases and the V segment lost 3 bases, leaving 7 bases of the junction unmatched. Germline V gene lookup returns CDR1 SGHVS and CDR2 FQNEAQ. The CDR3 loop spans 15 amino acids. The CDR3 DNA sequence: TGTGCCAGCAGCTTCCTCGGACAGGGAAGTTCACCCCTCCACTTT. It encodes CASSFLGQGSSPLHF.

The V and J genes are TRBV6-5 and TRBJ2-4; tentatively, D is TRBD1 (6 bases). Gene TRBJ2-7 matches the end of the DNA better, so the J call may be wrong. Germline V CDR1 and CDR2: MNHEY, SVGAGI. The CDR3 contains 16 residues. CDR3 DNA sequence: TGTGCCAGCAGTTACTCTGGCAGGGGCTACCGCTACGAGCAGTACTTC. Translating it yields CASSYSGRGYRYEQYF.

This rearrangement joins TRBV11-1 to TRBJ2-1; possible D gene TRBD1, 5 bases. The CDR3 totals 14 residues. Per the germline V gene, CDR1 is SGHAT and CDR2 is FQDESV (reference sequence). The germline V and J ends were trimmed by 4 bases and 4 bases, with 11 bases remaining between them. In nucleotides, the CDR3 is TGTGCCAGCAGCTCCCAGGGTTCATACAATGAGCAGTTCTTC. It codes for CASSSQGSYNEQFF.

The sample holds a few counts of this clonotype. This chain joins TRBV15 and TRBJ2-7; tentative D call: TRBD2 (5 bases). Germline values: CDR1 LNHNV, CDR2 YYDKDF (reference sequence). The CDR3 sequence is 12 residues long. V was shortened by 1 base and J by 7 bases, with 8 bases between the two germline ends. This CDR3 is CATSRAGIEQYF. CDR3 DNA sequence: TGTGCCACCAGCAGAGCCGGGATTGAGCAGTACTTC.

Turning to this clonotype: A much larger clone lies a single base off, so this may be a read error. CDR3 amino acids: CSVNWGRETQYF. The CDR3 DNA reads as TGCAGCGTTAATTGGGGGCGAGAGACCCAGTACTTC. The chain recombines TRBV29-1 with TRBJ2-5, with a possible D match to TRBD1 (6 bases). Germline CDR1 and CDR2: SQVTM and ANQGSEA. There are 12 residues in the CDR3. V was shortened by 5 bases and J by 4 bases, with 11 bases between the two germline ends.

This sequence joins TRBV28 and TRBJ1-2; D uncertain. Trimming left V 5 bases short and J 1 base short, with 8 bases between. The CDR3 spans 13 residues. Germline V lookup: CDR1 MDHEN, CDR2 SYDVKM. The CDR3 sequence is CASSKGLNYGYTF. DNA for the CDR3: TGTGCCAGCAGTAAGGGTCTTAACTATGGCTACACCTTC.

The CDR3 nucleotides are TGTGCCAGCAGCTTAACCGGACAGGTTTACGAGCAGTACTTC. This translates into CASSLTGQVYEQYF. The genes are TRBV7-3 and TRBJ2-5; 7 nucleotides line up with TRBD1. With the DNA end fitting TRBJ2-7 better, the J assignment may be wrong. Germline V gene data show CDR1 as SGHTA and CDR2 as FQGTGA. This CDR3 is built from 14 residues.

The chain couples TRBV25-1 to TRBJ1-2; 9 bases map to TRBD1. The CDR3 covers 15 residues. J gave up 6 bases and V 3 bases, and 8 bases lay outside the gene matches. Germline V lookup: CDR1 MGHDK, CDR2 SYGVNS. CDR3 coding DNA: TGTGCCAGCAGTGAGGCAACAGGGGGCCTGGATGGCTACACCTTC. Translating it yields CASSEATGGLDGYTF.

The chain combines TRBV7-9 with TRBJ2-2; 8 nucleotides agree with TRBD2. The ends lost 10 bases at V and 7 bases at J; junction bases unmatched: 2. CDR1 SEHNR and CDR2 FQNEAQ come from the germline V gene (reference sequence). The CDR3 contains 11 residues. The DNA of the CDR3 is TGTGCCACGGGGGGGAACGGGGAGCTGTTTTTT. This translates into CATGGNGELFF.

This clonotype was found a few times. J is TRBJ2-5 and V is TRBV5-6; D is possibly TRBD1 (6 bases). From germline, CDR1 is SGHDT and CDR2 YYEEEE. This CDR3 region has 15 residues. V lost 3 bases and J lost 3, with 15 bases in between. The CDR3 DNA is TGTGCCAGCAGCTGGATTCCGACAGGCAAAGAGACCCAGTACTTC. As protein: CASSWIPTGKETQYF.

This clonotype was observed a few times. The chain employs TRBV28 and TRBJ1-2; D gene ambiguous. There are 12 residues in the CDR3. Trimming stripped 5 bases from V and 3 bases from J, with 7 bases between. Germline CDR1 reads MDHEN; CDR2 reads SYDVKM. The CDR3 bases are TGTGCCAGCAGTCCATGGGACTATGGCTACACCTTC. Translation: CASSPWDYGYTF.

Comments on this clonotype: One end of the junction fails to match germline, which may point to a read error. The V call is TRBV12-3 or TRBV12-4, the J call TRBJ2-3; tentative D call: TRBD1 (5 bases). The CDR3 covers 13 residues. This chain's CDR3 is CASSLAPTDMQYF. The CDR3 nucleotides read TGTGCCAGCAGTTTAGCGCCGACAGATATGCAGTATTTT.

This clonotype has a count of ten or more. The V call is TRBV2, the J call TRBJ2-7; TRBD1 matches at 12 bases. Losses at the gene ends were 2 bases for V and 2 bases for J; bases not matched to a gene: 7. The germline V gene encodes CDR1 SNHLY and CDR2 FYNNEI. The CDR3 sequence is 17 residues long. In DNA, the CDR3 is TGTGCCAGCAGTGAATGGTCCGGGACAGGGGGCCCCTACGAGCAGTACTTC. Protein: CASSEWSGTGGPYEQYF.

This CDR3 reads CASSYSTAGESGSYNEQFF. The CDR3 coding sequence is TGTGCCAGCAGTTACTCTACTGCAGGGGAGTCAGGAAGCTACAATGAGCAGTTCTTC. The chain uses TRBV6-2 or TRBV6-3 and TRBJ2-1; D perhaps matches TRBD1 (6 bases). This CDR3 is 19 amino acids long. Germline V gene sequence: CDR1 MNHEY, CDR2 SVGEGT. V dropped 0 bases and J dropped 3 bases, with 21 bases sitting between them.